These 13 T cell receptor beta chains came from one sample sequenced in a study of cytomegalovirus exposure and HLA in healthy donors. Sequencing used immunoSEQ multiplex PCR; TCRdb keeps in-frame clones, though not all of them. Counted here are approximately 150,000 clones, over 80% occurring once; the ten biggest clones make up 4.5% to 5.5%. The sample comprised PBMCs. The source is a man aged 18 to 29 in good health and CMV-seropositive.

The chain has TRBV19 and TRBJ2-1, with D maybe TRBD1 (7 bases). V lost 6 bases to trimming and J lost 8 bases, with 20 bases between them. The CDR3 sequence is 15 residues long. CDR1 and CDR2 from the germline V gene are LNHDA and SQIVND (reference sequence). The CDR3 nucleotides read TGTGCCAGTAGGGCAGGGGGGACACTCGCCCATGAGCAGTTCTTC. Protein sequence: CASRAGGTLAHEQFF. The whole variable domain, filled in from reference TRBV19 and TRBJ2-1, reads DGGITQSPKYLFRKEGQNVTLSCEQNLNHDAMYWYRQDPGQGLRLIYYSQIVNDFQKGDIAEGYSVSREKKESFPLTVTSAQKNPTAFYLCASRAGGTLAHEQFFGPGTRLTVL.

This clone was recorded once. The chain employs TRBV30 and TRBJ1-3, with unresolved D. The CDR3 spans 13 residues. Germline lookup yields CDR1 GTSNPN and CDR2 SVGIG (reference sequence). The V gene lost 4 bases and the J gene lost 0 bases, with 7 bases spanning the gap. CDR3 protein: CAWTVDSGNTIYF. The DNA for the CDR3 is TGTGCCTGGACAGTCGACTCTGGAAACACCATATATTTT.

The chain uses TRBV4-1 and TRBJ1-3; D perhaps matches TRBD1 (5 bases). The germline V gene has CDR1 MGHRA and CDR2 YSYEKL. Trimming removed 0 bases from V and 4 bases from J, with 16 bases in between. The CDR3 extends over 17 amino acids. The chain's CDR3 is CASSQDPWGSMGNTIYF. The DNA for the CDR3 is TGCGCCAGCAGCCAAGATCCGTGGGGCAGTATGGGAAACACCATATATTTT.

V and J are TRBV5-5 and TRBJ1-2; the match to TRBD1 covers 7 bases. The CDR3 length is 15 residues. V lost 0 bases, J lost 4 bases, and 6 bases stayed unmatched. Germline CDR1 SGHKS, CDR2 YYEKEE (reference sequence). The CDR3: CASSLGTGQTYGYTF. CDR3 in DNA: TGTGCCAGCAGCTTGGGGACGGGACAGACCTATGGCTACACCTTC.

The J gene is TRBJ1-3, the V gene TRBV6-6; 9 bases align to TRBD1. CDR3 length equals 16 residues. With 4 bases clipped from V and 3 bases from J, the junction kept 7 bases outside the gene matches. Germline assignment: CDR1 MNHNY and CDR2 SVGAGI (reference sequence). CDR3 region: CASSSAQGAYGNTIYF. The CDR3 nucleotides read TGTGCCAGCAGTTCCGCACAGGGGGCGTATGGAAACACCATATATTTT.

CDR3 region: CASSESSGRPKNTEAFF. The CDR3 DNA reads TGTGCCAGCAGTGAATCGTCCGGCAGGCCGAAGAACACTGAAGCTTTCTTT. V is TRBV25-1 and J is TRBJ1-1; D unresolved. Germline loops: CDR1 MGHDK, CDR2 SYGVNS. V was shortened by 1 base and J by 1 base, with 16 bases between the two germline ends. The CDR3 length is 17 residues.

J is TRBJ2-3 and V is TRBV11-2, with 7 bases aligning to TRBD2. With 1 base clipped from V and 4 bases from J, the junction kept 5 bases outside the gene matches. Germline CDR1 reads SGHAT; CDR2 reads FQNNGV. The CDR3 extends over 15 amino acids. CDR3 sequence (DNA): TGTGCCAGCAGCTTAGGGACTAGACGGGCAGATACGCAGTATTTT. Translated: CASSLGTRRADTQYF.

This sequence joins TRBV11-1 and TRBJ1-1; possibly TRBD1 for D (6 bases). The ends were cut back, 3 bases at V and 10 bases at J, with 12 bases in the middle. The CDR3 contains 12 residues. CDR1 SGHAT and CDR2 FQDESV come from the germline V gene (reference sequence). Here the CDR3 reads CASSLGGRGAFF. The CDR3 DNA reads as TGTGCCAGCAGCTTGGGGGGGCGCGGAGCTTTCTTT.

The chain couples TRBV6-5 to TRBJ1-2, with D perhaps TRBD1 (6 bases). In germline, CDR1 is MNHEY, CDR2 SVGAGI. V gave up 5 bases and J gave up 8 bases, with 12 bases separating them. The CDR3 length is 12 residues. Written as DNA, the CDR3 is TGTGCCAGCAGTAACAGGGTATGGGGCTACACCTTC. It codes for CASSNRVWGYTF.

The chain uses TRBV15 and TRBJ2-5; 7 bases line up with TRBD1. CDR3 size: 17 residues. Germline CDR1 is LNHNV and CDR2 is YYDKDF (reference sequence). J lost 3 bases, V lost 5 bases, and 15 bases had no gene match. CDR3: CATSSLQPQGVEETQYF. CDR3 nucleotides: TGTGCCACCAGCTCCTTGCAACCCCAGGGGGTCGAAGAGACCCAGTACTTC.

V is TRBV11-2 and J is TRBJ1-5; D perhaps matches TRBD1 (6 bases). The V gene lost 1 base and the J gene lost 1 base, with 17 bases spanning the gap. From germline, CDR1 is SGHAT and CDR2 FQNNGV. The CDR3 totals 18 residues. The CDR3 region has the DNA TGTGCCAGCAGCTTAGGAGGGCGTGGGGGCATCAGCAATCAGCCCCAGCATTTT. Amino acids: CASSLGGRGGISNQPQHF.

The CDR3 DNA reads as TGTGCCAGCAGCTTAGCGGCAGGCGCCAATTCACCCCTCCACTTT. Its translation is CASSLAAGANSPLHF. The J gene is TRBJ1-6, the V gene TRBV7-8; D gene unclear. CDR3 length: 15 residues. Germline lookup yields CDR1 SGHVS and CDR2 FQNEAQ. V lost 0 bases and J 7 bases, leaving 10 bases between the germline ends.

V gene TRBV6-5 combines with J gene TRBJ1-1; 7 nucleotides agree with TRBD1. From germline, CDR1 is MNHEY and CDR2 SVGAGI. V gave up 5 bases and J gave up 8 bases; unmatched junction bases: 5. This CDR3 is built from 12 residues. DNA of the CDR3: TGTGCCAGCAGTGCCGACAGGGCCGAAGCTTTCTTT. As protein: CASSADRAEAFF.